This entry describes one TCR beta chain. Its antigen is still unknown. No clone much larger than this one lies a single base away; base qualities are absent. The record originates from a study of blood T cell repertoires in COVID-19 (dated by TCRdb to 2018 to 2021). Regarding the study in general: The collaborator samples originated in the United States, Italy and Spain and spanned the acute and convalescent phases of COVID-19. The material from the prospective study consisted of cDNA or gDNA derived from T cells, B-cell-depleted T cells, or PBMCs. Deeply sampled blood TCRbeta repertoires from subjects exposed to, actively infected with, or recovered from COVID-19 were included in the dataset. The repertoires were released in a freely available public database intended as a resource for research on the immune response to SARS-CoV-2. Samples came from the ongoing ImmuneRACE study (first 160 participants) plus 1,254 subjects from 6 global collaborators. A de-identified subject ID, COVID-19 status, age in years and sex were almost always included in the sample metadata. Where available, HLA class I and class II types were taken from metadata supplied by the sample provider and were not determined by assay-based typing.

The collaborating institutions used their own protocols to collect whole blood in K2EDTA tubes. Collaborator samples were shipped for TCRbeta analysis as frozen whole blood, isolated PBMCs, or DNA extracted from either sample type. Overall study results and their limits: How much clinical and demographic metadata was included differed by source and by participant, and the metadata was provided uncurated.

Its CDR3 holds 11 amino acids, cysteine through phenylalanine. Only the CDR3 portion is preserved as DNA: 33 bases, with reading frame beginning at the first base. The germline V gene (reference sequence) yields DFQATT for CDR1 and SNEGSKA for CDR2. The V and J ends are trimmed by 3 bases and 5 bases, leaving 7 bases between them. TCRbeta CDR3 regions were amplified from genomic DNA by means of the immunoSEQ Assay, a bias-controlled multiplex PCR. On the study's bioinformatics: Nucleated cell counts per sample were estimated from amplification of reference gene primers within the assay. To quantify the absolute abundance of each unique TCRbeta CDR3 rearrangement, sequence reads were collapsed and filtered. For each sample, productive Simpson clonality was calculated by taking the square root of Simpson's diversity index across productive rearrangements. In its TCRdb copy, this immuneACCESS table keeps in-frame sequences only and misses some clones. Where compared with another copy, unresolved V genes explain less than half of these, and the others have no known cause. The V and J calls and clone size come from that table; D and trimming were worked out from the DNA. The sample table contains 95,000 to 110,000 clones; only one count was recorded for roughly 82% of them. The ten largest clonotypes hold roughly 5% of the sample.

The rearranged segments are TRBV20-1 and TRBJ2-5; the D gene is possibly TRBD2, with 5 bases matching. The specimen sequenced was peripheral blood. The source of this sequence is a man aged 55-75 years with acute or convalescent COVID-19. Here is the DNA: TGCAGTGCTAGCGGCGGGGAGACCCAGTACTTC. The encoded protein is CSASGGETQYF.